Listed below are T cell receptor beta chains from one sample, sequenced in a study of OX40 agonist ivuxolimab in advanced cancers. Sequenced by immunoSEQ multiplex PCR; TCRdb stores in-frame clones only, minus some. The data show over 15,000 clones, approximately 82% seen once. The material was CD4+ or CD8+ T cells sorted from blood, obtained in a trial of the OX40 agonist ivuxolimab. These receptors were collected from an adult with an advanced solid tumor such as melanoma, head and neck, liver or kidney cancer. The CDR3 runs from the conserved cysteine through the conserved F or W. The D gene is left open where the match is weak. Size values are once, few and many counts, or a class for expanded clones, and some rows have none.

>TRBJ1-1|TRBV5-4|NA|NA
TGTGCCAGCAGCTTGAGAGAAATAAACACTGAAGCTTTCTTT
CASSLREINTEAFF
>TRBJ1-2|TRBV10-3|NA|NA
TGTGCCATCAGCCCCCGAGGGGGCTATGGCTACACCTTC
CAISPRGGYGYTF
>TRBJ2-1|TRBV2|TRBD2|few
TGTGCCAGCAGCGGGACTAGCGGGAGAAGTGAGCAGTTCTTC
CASSGTSGRSEQFF
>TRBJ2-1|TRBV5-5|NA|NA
TGTGCCAGCAGCTTGGGTGGGACCCACAATGAGCAGTTCTTC
CASSLGGTHNEQFF
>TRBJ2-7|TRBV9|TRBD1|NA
TGTGCCAGCAGCGCTGGACAGGTCGGAGGAACCGAGCAGTACTTC
CASSAGQVGGTEQYF
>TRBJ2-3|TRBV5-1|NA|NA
TGCGCCAGCAGCTTGGGGCAGAACACAGATACGCAGTATTTT
CASSLGQNTDTQYF
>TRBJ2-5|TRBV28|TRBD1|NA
TGTGCCAGCCACCCGGGGTCCCACGCGACAGGGGGCTTTGTAGAGACCCAGTACTTC
CASHPGSHATGGFVETQYF
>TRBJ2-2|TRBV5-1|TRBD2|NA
TGCGCCAGCAGCCGAGAGACTAGCGCGGACTCCGGGGAGCTGTTTTTT
CASSRETSADSGELFF
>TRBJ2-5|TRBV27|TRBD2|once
TGTGCCAGCAGTTTCCTGGGAGGGCCAGGGGAGACCCAGTACTTC
CASSFLGGPGETQYF
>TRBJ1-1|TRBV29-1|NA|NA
TGCAGCGTATCACAGGTTGAAGCTTTCTTT
CSVSQVEAFF
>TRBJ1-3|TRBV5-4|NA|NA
TGTGCCAGCAGCCTGCCGGGGGGGCAAGGAAACACCATATATTTT
CASSLPGGQGNTIYF
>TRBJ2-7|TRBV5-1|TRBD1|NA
TGCGCCAGCAGCCCGACAGGGTCCTACGAGCAGTACTTC
CASSPTGSYEQYF
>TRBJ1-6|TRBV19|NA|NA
TGTGCCAGTACCTCGGGGCCCACCGGAAGGTTGAGCTCCTATAATTCACCCCTCCACTTT
CASTSGPTGRLSSYNSPLHF
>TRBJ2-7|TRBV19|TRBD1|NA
TGTGCCAGTAGTATGAAGTTGGGACAGGTACACGAGCAGTACTTC
CASSMKLGQVHEQYF
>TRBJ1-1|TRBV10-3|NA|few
TGTGCCATCAGTGAGTCCTTGGGGGGGATATCGCAAGCTTTCTTT
CAISESLGGISQAFF
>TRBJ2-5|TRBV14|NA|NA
TGTGCCAGCAGCCAATATGGGGCGGCAGGAGAGACCCAGTACTTC
CASSQYGAAGETQYF
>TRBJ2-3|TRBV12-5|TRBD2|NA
TGTGCTAGTGCCCCGGGACTAGCGGGAGGGGGGCCAGATACGCAGTATTTT
CASAPGLAGGGPDTQYF
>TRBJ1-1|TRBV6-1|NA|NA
TGTGCCAGCAAACTACCGCTGTCAGTGAACACTGAAGCTTTCTTT
CASKLPLSVNTEAFF
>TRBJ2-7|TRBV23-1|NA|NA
TGCGCCAGCAGTCATGAGCGAGGACGCATCTACGAGCAGTACTTC
CASSHERGRIYEQYF
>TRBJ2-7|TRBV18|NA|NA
TGTGCCAGCTCACCACCCGGGGGCAAGGGCGAGCAGTACTTC
CASSPPGGKGEQYF
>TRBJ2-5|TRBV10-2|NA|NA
TGCGCCACATCAGGGCCGGGACCCGGAGACTTC
CATSGPGPGDF
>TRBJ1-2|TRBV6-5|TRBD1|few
TGTGCCAGCAGTGGGACAGGATATGATGGCTACACCTTC
CASSGTGYDGYTF
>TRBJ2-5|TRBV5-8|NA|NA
TGTGCCAGCAGCCGTCTACAGTACCAAGAGACCCAGTACTTC
CASSRLQYQETQYF
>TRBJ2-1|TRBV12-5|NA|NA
TGTGCTAGTGGTTTGTTTCCAGCCGACAATGAGCAGTTCTTC
CASGLFPADNEQFF